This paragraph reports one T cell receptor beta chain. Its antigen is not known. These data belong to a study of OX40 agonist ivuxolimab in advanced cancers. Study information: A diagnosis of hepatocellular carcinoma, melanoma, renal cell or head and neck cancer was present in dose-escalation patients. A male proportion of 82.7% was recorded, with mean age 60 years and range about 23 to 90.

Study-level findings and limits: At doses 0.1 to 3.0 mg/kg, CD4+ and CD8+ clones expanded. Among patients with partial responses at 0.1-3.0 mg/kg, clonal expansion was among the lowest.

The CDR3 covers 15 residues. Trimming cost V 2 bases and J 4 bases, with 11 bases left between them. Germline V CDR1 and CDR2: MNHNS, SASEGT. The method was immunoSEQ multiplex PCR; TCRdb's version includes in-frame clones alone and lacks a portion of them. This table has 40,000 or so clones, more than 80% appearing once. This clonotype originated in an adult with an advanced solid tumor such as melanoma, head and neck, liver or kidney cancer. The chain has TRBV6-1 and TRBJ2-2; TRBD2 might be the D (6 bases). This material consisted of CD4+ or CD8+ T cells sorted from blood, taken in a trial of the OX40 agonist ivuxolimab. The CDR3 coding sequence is TGTGCCAGCAGTGAAATGGGGGGTATCACCGGGGAGCTGTTTTTT. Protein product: CASSEMGGITGELFF.